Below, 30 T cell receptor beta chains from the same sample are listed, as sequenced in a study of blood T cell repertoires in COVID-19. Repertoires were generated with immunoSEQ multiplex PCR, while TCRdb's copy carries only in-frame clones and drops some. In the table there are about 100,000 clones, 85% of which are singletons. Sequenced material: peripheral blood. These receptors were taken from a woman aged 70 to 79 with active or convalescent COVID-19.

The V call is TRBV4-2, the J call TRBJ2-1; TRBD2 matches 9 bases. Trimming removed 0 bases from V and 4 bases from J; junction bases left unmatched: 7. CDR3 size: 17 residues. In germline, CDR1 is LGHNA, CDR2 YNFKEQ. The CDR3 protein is CASSQDRLAGPYNEQFF. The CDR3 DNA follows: TGTGCCAGCAGCCAAGATCGGCTAGCGGGGCCATACAATGAGCAGTTCTTC.

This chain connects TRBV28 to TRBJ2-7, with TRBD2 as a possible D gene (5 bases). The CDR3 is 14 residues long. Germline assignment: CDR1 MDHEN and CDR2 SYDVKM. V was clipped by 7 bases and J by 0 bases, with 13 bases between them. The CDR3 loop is CASTSLGSSYEQYF. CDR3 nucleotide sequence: TGTGCCAGCACCTCCTTGGGGAGCTCCTACGAGCAGTACTTC.

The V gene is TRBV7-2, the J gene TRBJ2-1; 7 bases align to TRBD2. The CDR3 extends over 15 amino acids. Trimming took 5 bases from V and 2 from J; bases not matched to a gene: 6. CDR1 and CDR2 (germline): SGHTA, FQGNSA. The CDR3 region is CASSHGRPTYNEQFF. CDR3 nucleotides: TGTGCCAGCAGCCACGGGAGGCCTACCTACAATGAGCAGTTCTTC.

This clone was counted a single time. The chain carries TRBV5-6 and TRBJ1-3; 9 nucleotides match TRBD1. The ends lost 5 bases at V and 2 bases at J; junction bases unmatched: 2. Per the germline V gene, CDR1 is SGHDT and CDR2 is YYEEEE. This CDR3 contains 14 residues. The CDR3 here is CASRDRGTGNTIYF. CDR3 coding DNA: TGTGCCAGCAGGGACAGGGGAACTGGAAACACCATATATTTT.

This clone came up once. CDR3 sequence: CASSLPRGPTRSGELFF. The CDR3 DNA is TGTGCCAGCAGCTTGCCCAGGGGACCCACTCGATCCGGGGAGCTGTTTTTT. The chain carries TRBV7-9 and TRBJ2-2; D is perhaps TRBD1 (6 bases). Germline lookup yields CDR1 SEHNR and CDR2 FQNEAQ (reference sequence). CDR3 length: 17 residues. V gave up 3 bases and J gave up 6 bases, with 20 bases separating them. Drawing the rest from reference TRBV7-9 and TRBJ2-2, the complete variable domain is DTGVSQNPRHKITKRGQNVTFRCDPISEHNRLYWYRQTLGQGPEFLTYFQNEAQLEKSRLLSDRFSAERPKGSFSTLEIQRTEQGDSAMYLCASSLPRGPTRSGELFFGEGSRLTVL.

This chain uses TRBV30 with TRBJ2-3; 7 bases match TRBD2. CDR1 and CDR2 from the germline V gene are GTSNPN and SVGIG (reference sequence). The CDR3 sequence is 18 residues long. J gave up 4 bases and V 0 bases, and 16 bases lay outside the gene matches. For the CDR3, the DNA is TGTGCCTGGAGTGTACAACCCCCCGGACTCCGGGGGGCAGATACGCAGTATTTT. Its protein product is CAWSVQPPGLRGADTQYF.

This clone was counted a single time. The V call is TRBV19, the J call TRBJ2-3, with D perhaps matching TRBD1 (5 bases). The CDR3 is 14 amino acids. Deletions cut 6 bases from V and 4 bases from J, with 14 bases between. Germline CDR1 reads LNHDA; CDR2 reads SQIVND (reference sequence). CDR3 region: CASSRTPAADTQYF. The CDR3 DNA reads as TGTGCCAGTAGCAGGACACCGGCGGCAGATACGCAGTATTTT.

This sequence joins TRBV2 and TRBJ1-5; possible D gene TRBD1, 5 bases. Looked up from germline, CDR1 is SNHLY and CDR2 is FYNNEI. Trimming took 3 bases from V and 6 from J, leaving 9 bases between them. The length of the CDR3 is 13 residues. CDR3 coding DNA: TGTGCCAGCAGTGATAGGGGAACTCAGCCCCAGCATTTT. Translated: CASSDRGTQPQHF.

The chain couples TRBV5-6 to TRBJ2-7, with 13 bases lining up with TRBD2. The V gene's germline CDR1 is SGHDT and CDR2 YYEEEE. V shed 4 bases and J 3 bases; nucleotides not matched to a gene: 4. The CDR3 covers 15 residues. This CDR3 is CASSPRTSGGYEQYF. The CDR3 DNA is TGTGCCAGCAGCCCCCGGACTAGCGGGGGCTACGAGCAGTACTTC.

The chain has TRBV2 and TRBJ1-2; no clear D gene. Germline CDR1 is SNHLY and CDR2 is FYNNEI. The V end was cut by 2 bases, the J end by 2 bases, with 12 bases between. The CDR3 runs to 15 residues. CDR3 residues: CASSERRGANYGYTF. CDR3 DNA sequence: TGTGCCAGCAGTGAACGCCGTGGTGCGAACTATGGCTACACCTTC.

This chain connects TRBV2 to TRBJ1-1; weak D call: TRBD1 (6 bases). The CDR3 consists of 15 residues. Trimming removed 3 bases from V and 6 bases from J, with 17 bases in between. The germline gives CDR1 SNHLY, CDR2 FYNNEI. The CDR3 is CASSEQNRDSAEAFF. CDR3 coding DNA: TGTGCCAGCAGTGAGCAGAACAGGGATTCGGCTGAAGCTTTCTTT.

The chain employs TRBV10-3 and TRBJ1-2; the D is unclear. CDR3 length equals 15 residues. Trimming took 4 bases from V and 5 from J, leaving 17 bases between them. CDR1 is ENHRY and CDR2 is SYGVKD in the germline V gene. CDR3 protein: CAISGTIVRGYGYTF. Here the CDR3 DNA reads TGTGCCATCAGTGGTACTATAGTGAGAGGTTATGGCTACACCTTC.

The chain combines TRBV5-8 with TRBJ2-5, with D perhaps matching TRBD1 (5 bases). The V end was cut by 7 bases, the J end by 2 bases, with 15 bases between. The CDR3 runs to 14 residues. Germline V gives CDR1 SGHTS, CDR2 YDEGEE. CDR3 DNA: TGTGCCAGCCGAATTGGACACCTACAAGAGACCCAGTACTTC. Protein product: CASRIGHLQETQYF.

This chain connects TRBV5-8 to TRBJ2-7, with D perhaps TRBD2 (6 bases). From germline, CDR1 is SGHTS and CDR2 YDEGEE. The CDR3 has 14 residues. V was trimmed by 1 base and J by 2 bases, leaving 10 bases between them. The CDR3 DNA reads TGTGCCAGCAGCTTGACGGAGGGGCCCTACGAGCAGTACTTC. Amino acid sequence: CASSLTEGPYEQYF.

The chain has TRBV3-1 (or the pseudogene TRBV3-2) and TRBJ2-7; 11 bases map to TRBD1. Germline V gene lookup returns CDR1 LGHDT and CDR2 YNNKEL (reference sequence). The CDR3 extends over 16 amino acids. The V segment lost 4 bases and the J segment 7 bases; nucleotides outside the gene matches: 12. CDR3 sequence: CASSPVRTGGLGEQYF. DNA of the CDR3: TGTGCCAGCAGCCCGGTGAGGACAGGGGGCCTGGGGGAGCAGTACTTC.

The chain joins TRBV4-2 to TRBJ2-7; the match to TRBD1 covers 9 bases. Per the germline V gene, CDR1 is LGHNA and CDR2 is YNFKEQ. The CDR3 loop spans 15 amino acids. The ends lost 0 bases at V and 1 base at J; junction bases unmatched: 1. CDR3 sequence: CASSQEDRGSYEQYF. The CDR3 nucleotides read TGTGCCAGCAGCCAAGAGGACAGGGGATCCTACGAGCAGTACTTC.

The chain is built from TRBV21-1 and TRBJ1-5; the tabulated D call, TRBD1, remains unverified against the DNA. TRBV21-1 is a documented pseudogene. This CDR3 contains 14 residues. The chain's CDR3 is CASSDDRGGQPQHF. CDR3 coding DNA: TGTGCCAGCAGCGATGACAGGGGAGGTCAGCCCCAGCATTTT.

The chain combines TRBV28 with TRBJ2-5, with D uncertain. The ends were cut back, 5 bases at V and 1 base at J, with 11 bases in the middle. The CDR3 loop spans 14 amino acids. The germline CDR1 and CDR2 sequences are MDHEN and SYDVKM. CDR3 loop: CASSAPELQETQYF. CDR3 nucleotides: TGTGCCAGCAGTGCCCCGGAGCTCCAAGAGACCCAGTACTTC.

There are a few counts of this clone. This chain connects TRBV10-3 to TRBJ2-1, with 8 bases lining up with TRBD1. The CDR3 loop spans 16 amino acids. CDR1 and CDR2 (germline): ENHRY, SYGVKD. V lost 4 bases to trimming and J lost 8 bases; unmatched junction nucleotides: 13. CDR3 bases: TGTGCCATCAGTGGGAACCAGGGGGCGGACAGGGATGAGCAGTTCTTC. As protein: CAISGNQGADRDEQFF.

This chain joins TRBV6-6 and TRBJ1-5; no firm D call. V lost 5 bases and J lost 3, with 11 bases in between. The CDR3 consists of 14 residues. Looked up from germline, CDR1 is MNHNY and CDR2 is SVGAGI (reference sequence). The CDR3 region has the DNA TGTGCCAGCAGTCCGGCGAGCGCCAATCAGCCCCAGCATTTT. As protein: CASSPASANQPQHF.

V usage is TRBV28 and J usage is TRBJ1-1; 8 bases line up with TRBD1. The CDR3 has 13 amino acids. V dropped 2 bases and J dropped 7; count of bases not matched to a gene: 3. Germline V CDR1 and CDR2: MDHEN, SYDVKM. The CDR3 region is CASSLDRGREAFF. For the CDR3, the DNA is TGTGCCAGCAGTTTAGACAGGGGACGTGAAGCTTTCTTT.

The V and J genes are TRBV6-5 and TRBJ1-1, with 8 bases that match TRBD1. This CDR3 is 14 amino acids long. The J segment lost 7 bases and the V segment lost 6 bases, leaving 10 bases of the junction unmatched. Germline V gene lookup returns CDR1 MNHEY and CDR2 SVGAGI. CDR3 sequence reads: CASRQGDRKIEAFF. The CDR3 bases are TGTGCCAGCAGGCAAGGGGACAGGAAGATTGAAGCTTTCTTT.

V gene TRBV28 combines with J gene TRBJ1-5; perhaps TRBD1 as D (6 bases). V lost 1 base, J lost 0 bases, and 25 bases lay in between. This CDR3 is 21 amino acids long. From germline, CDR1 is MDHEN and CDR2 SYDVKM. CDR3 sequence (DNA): TGTGCCAGCAGTTTATCCCCTCCAGGGGCCGTTAAAATTTTTAGCAATCAGCCCCAGCATTTT. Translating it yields CASSLSPPGAVKIFSNQPQHF.

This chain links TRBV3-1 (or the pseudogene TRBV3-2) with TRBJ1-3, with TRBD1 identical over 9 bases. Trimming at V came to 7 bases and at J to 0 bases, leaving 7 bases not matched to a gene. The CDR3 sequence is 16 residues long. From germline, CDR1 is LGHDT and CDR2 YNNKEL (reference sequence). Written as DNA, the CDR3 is TGTGCCAGCACCTTTGGACAGGGGAGCTCTGGAAACACCATATATTTT. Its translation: CASTFGQGSSGNTIYF.

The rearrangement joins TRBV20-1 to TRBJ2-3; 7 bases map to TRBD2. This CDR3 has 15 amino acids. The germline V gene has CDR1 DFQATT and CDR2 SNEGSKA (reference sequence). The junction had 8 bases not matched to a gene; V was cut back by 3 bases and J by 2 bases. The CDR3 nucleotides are TGCAGTGCTAGTACGGGCGGGAGTCACACAGATACGCAGTATTTT. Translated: CSASTGGSHTDTQYF.

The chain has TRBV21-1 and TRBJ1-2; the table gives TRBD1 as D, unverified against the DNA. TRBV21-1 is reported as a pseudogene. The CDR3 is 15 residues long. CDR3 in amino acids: CASSTTGTGNYGYTF. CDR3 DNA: TGTGCCAGCAGCACAACGGGGACAGGGAACTATGGCTACACCTTC.

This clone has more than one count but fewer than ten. The CDR3 nucleotides read TGCGCCAGCAGCGAAACGTCCGGACTGACCTACGAGCAGTACTTC. This codes for CASSETSGLTYEQYF. V gene TRBV5-1 combines with J gene TRBJ2-7; maybe TRBD2 (5 bases). With 4 bases removed from V and 2 bases from J, the gap between germline ends came to 16 bases. This CDR3 is 15 amino acids long. Germline V gene lookup returns CDR1 SGHRS and CDR2 YFSETQ.

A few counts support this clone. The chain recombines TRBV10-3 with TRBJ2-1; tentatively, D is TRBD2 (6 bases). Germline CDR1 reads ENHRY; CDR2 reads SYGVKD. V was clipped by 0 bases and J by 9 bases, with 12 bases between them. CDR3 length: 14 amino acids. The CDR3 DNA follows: TGTGCCATCAGTGAGTCTGGTTCCGGGGGTGAGCAGTTCTTC. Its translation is CAISESGSGGEQFF.

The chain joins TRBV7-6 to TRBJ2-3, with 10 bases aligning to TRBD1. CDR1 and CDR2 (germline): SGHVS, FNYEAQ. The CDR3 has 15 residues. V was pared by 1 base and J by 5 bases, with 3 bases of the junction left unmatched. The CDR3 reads CASSLGGTGVDTQYF. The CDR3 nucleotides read TGTGCCAGCAGCTTAGGCGGGACAGGGGTAGATACGCAGTATTTT.

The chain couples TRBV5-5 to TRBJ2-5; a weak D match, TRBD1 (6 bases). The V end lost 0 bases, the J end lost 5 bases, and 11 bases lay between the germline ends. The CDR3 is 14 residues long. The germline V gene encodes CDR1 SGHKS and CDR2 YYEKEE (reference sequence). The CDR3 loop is CASSLDPGAETQYF. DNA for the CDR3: TGTGCCAGCAGCTTGGATCCAGGGGCGGAGACCCAGTACTTC.